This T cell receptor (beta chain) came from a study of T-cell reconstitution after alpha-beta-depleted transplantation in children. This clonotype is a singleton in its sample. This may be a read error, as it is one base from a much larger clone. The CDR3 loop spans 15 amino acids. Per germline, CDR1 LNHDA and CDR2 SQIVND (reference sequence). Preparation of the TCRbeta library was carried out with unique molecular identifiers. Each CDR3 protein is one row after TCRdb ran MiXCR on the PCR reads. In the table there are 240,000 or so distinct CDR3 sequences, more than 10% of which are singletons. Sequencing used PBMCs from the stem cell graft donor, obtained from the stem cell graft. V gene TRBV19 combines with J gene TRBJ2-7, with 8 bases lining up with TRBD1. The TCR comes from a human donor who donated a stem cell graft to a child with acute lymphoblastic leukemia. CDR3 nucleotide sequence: TGTGCCAGTAGTATGGTTGGACAGGGAACCTACGACCAGTACTTC. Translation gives CASSMVGQGTYDQYF.